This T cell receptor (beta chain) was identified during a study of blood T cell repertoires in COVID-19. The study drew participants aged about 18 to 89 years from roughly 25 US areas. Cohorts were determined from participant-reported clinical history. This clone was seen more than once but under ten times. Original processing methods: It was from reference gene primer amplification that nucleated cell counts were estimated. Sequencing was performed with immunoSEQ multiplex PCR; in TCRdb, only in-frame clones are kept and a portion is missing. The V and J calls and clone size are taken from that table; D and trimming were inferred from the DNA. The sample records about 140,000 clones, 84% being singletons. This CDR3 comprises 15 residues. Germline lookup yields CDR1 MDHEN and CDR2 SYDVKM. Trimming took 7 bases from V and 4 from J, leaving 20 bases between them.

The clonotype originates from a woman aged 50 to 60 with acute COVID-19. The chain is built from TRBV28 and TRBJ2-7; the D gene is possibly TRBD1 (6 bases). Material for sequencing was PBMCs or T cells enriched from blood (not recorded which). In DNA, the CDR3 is TGTGCCAGCACCCGAGGGGGACAACACGCGTACGAGCAGTACTTC. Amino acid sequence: CASTRGGQHAYEQYF.